This T cell receptor (beta chain) was recovered during a study of chemoradiotherapy in HPV16-positive cancers. The CDR3 totals 16 residues. CDR1 and CDR2 (germline): MGHRA, YSYEKL. V lost 0 bases and J lost 1, with 12 bases in between. Generated by immunoSEQ multiplex PCR, the TCRdb table keeps only in-frame clones and is missing some. This sample yields nearly 35,000 clones, of which 92% are seen a single time; roughly 3.9% belongs to the top ten. This sequence was found in a human donor with HPV-associated anogenital cancer. The chain joins TRBV4-1 to TRBJ1-1; D is unresolved. The specimen comprised blood, sampled from a patient who underwent chemoradiotherapy. The CDR3 DNA sequence: TGCGCCAGCAGCCAAGATGAGGAGGGCTGGAACACTGAAGCTTTCTTT. Translating gives CASSQDEEGWNTEAFF.